These 31 T cell receptor beta chains share one sample of origin, sequenced in a study of OX40 agonist ivuxolimab in advanced cancers. Sequencing used immunoSEQ multiplex PCR; TCRdb keeps in-frame clones, though not all of them. The sample includes 37,000 or so clones, about 78% of them seen just once. This specimen consisted of CD4+ or CD8+ T cells sorted from blood, obtained in a trial of the OX40 agonist ivuxolimab. These receptors came from an adult with an advanced solid tumor such as melanoma, head and neck, liver or kidney cancer.

V usage is TRBV4-2 and J usage is TRBJ1-5; D is possibly TRBD1 (5 bases). Germline V gene sequence: CDR1 LGHNA, CDR2 YNFKEQ. This CDR3 is 14 amino acids long. V gave up 5 bases and J gave up 1 base, with 9 bases separating them. CDR3 sequence: CASSLGPSNQPQHF. CDR3 in DNA: TGTGCCAGCAGCTTGGGACCGAGCAATCAGCCCCAGCATTTT.

The V call is TRBV11-3, the J call TRBJ2-4, with D perhaps TRBD1 or TRBD2 (5 bases each). Between the trimmed V and J ends, which lost 6 bases and 0 bases, there was a span of 21 bases. The CDR3 contains 18 residues. Germline loops: CDR1 SGHNT, CDR2 YENEEA. This CDR3 is CASSRRDQRAIAKNIQYF. CDR3 coding DNA: TGTGCCAGCAGTCGTAGGGACCAAAGGGCCATAGCCAAAAACATTCAGTACTTC.

The rearrangement links TRBV9 to TRBJ2-1; D is ambiguous. Trimming left V 0 bases short and J 12 bases short, with 19 bases between. The CDR3 runs to 15 residues. Germline V gene data show CDR1 as SGDLS and CDR2 as YYNGEE. DNA of the CDR3: TGTGCCAGCAGCGTAGTTCCGTCGCAGATTGGGCCGCAGTTCTTC. Residues: CASSVVPSQIGPQFF. The whole variable domain, filled in from reference TRBV9 and TRBJ2-1, reads DSGVTQTPKHLITATGQRVTLRCSPRSGDLSVYWYQQSLDQGLQFLIQYYNGEERAKGNILERFSAQQFPDLHSELNLSSLELGDSALYFCASSVVPSQIGPQFFGPGTRLTVL.

The V gene is TRBV6-6, the J gene TRBJ2-7; D is unclear. V was pared by 5 bases and J by 5 bases, with 19 bases between. The CDR3 extends over 15 amino acids. The germline V gene encodes CDR1 MNHNY and CDR2 SVGAGI (reference sequence). Here the CDR3 DNA reads TGTGCCAGCAGTCCGAGTGGGTTCTTGGGAAACGAGCAGTACTTC. Translating it yields CASSPSGFLGNEQYF.

Turning to this clone: At one of its ends the junction is not consistent with the germline gene, which may arise from a read error. The chain links TRBV2 to TRBJ1-1, with unresolved D. Germline lookup yields CDR1 SNHLY and CDR2 FYNNEI. CDR3 size: 13 residues. CDR3 coding DNA: TGTGCCAGCAGTCTCAAGGTTGTATTTTCCGGGGATTTT. Translated, it gives CASSLKVVFSGDF.

By its share, this clone is medium-sized. The chain is built from TRBV18 and TRBJ1-3; maybe TRBD1 (6 bases). This CDR3 region has 14 residues. V was cut by 6 bases and J by 2 bases, with 11 bases left in between. From germline, CDR1 is KGHSH and CDR2 LQKENI. CDR3 amino acids: CASSRGNAGNTIYF. DNA for the CDR3: TGTGCCAGCTCCAGGGGTAATGCTGGAAACACCATATATTTT.

The chain is built from TRBV9 and TRBJ1-2; D might be TRBD1 (6 bases). Germline CDR1 SGDLS, CDR2 YYNGEE. The CDR3 runs to 13 residues. V was cut by 7 bases and J by 0 bases, with 10 bases left in between. The CDR3 spells CASRDNANYGYTF. Written as DNA, the CDR3 is TGTGCCAGCCGGGACAATGCTAACTATGGCTACACCTTC.

In its sample, this clone was seen a few times. The J gene is TRBJ1-6, the V gene TRBV7-9, with D unclear. Trimming cost V 1 base and J 7 bases, with 8 bases left between them. Germline V lookup: CDR1 SEHNR, CDR2 FQNEAQ (reference sequence). CDR3 length: 14 residues. In DNA form, the CDR3 reads TGTGCCAGCAGCTTAGATTGGGGAAATTCACCCCTCCACTTT. Translation: CASSLDWGNSPLHF. Filled out from reference TRBV7-9 and TRBJ1-6, the complete variable domain reads DTGVSQNPRHKITKRGQNVTFRCDPISEHNRLYWYRQTLGQGPEFLTYFQNEAQLEKSRLLSDRFSAERPKGSFSTLEIQRTEQGDSAMYLCASSLDWGNSPLHFGNGTRLTVT.

V usage is TRBV9 and J usage is TRBJ2-3, with D perhaps matching TRBD2 (6 bases). From germline, CDR1 is SGDLS and CDR2 YYNGEE. CDR3 length equals 15 residues. The V gene lost 1 base and the J gene lost 4 bases, with 13 bases spanning the gap. The CDR3 DNA reads as TGTGCCAGCAGCGTAATTGGAGGGGCTGCAGATACGCAGTATTTT. Amino acids: CASSVIGGAADTQYF.

The V gene is TRBV6-5, the J gene TRBJ2-7; TRBD1 is a possible D gene (6 bases). In germline, CDR1 is MNHEY, CDR2 SVGAGI. The CDR3 extends over 13 amino acids. V was shortened by 2 bases and J by 4 bases, with 9 bases between the two germline ends. In DNA form, the CDR3 reads TGTGCCAGCAGTTACGACAGGAGGTACGAGCAGTACTTC. This encodes CASSYDRRYEQYF.

The V gene is TRBV28, the J gene TRBJ1-4; TRBD1 matches at 12 bases. With 4 bases clipped from V and 3 bases from J, the junction kept 9 bases outside the gene matches. The CDR3 runs to 18 residues. The germline V gene encodes CDR1 MDHEN and CDR2 SYDVKM. The CDR3, as DNA: TGTGCCAGCAGTTGGGGGACAGGGGGCGAAGGAGCTAATGAAAAACTGTTTTTT. Translated, it gives CASSWGTGGEGANEKLFF.

This sequence joins TRBV4-3 and TRBJ2-1; no clear D. CDR1 LGHNA and CDR2 YSLEER come from the germline V gene. V was trimmed by 0 bases and J by 3 bases, leaving 9 bases between them. The CDR3 contains 15 residues. DNA of the CDR3: TGCGCCAGCAGCCAAGAGGCGCGGTTCTACAATGAGCAGTTCTTC. Amino acid sequence: CASSQEARFYNEQFF.

As concerns this clone: At the DNA level, this CDR3 is encoded by other sequences in the same sample as well. This chain connects TRBV30 to TRBJ1-1; 7 nucleotides match TRBD1. Germline assignment: CDR1 GTSNPN and CDR2 SVGIG (reference sequence). The CDR3 loop spans 15 amino acids. V shed 3 bases, J shed 6 bases, and the junction held 13 bases outside the gene matches. CDR3 DNA sequence: TGTGCCTGGAGGACCTTGACAGGGTATACGTCTGAAGCTTTCTTT. Its protein product is CAWRTLTGYTSEAFF.

The chain has TRBV6-5 and TRBJ1-1; TRBD1 might be the D (5 bases). V lost 6 bases and J lost 2, with 10 bases in between. The CDR3 spans 13 residues. Per germline, CDR1 MNHEY and CDR2 SVGAGI. Written as DNA, the CDR3 is TGTGCCAGCAGCCGGACACAAAACACTGAAGCTTTCTTT. This gives the protein CASSRTQNTEAFF.

The chain combines TRBV18 with TRBJ2-2, with 9 bases matching TRBD1. CDR3 length equals 19 residues. Germline V gene data show CDR1 as KGHSH and CDR2 as LQKENI. V shed 0 bases, J shed 6 bases, and the junction held 14 bases outside the gene matches. The CDR3 loop reads CASSPPLQTGGASAGELFF. The CDR3 DNA is TGTGCCAGCTCACCACCACTCCAAACAGGGGGCGCGTCCGCCGGGGAGCTGTTTTTT. The full variable domain, in which reference TRBV18 and TRBJ2-2 provide the parts outside the CDR3, is NAGVMQNPRHLVRRRGQEARLRCSPMKGHSHVYWYRQLPEEGLKFMVYLQKENIIDESGMPKERFSAEFPKEGPSILRIQQVVRGDSAAYFCASSPPLQTGGASAGELFFGEGSRLTVL.

The chain links TRBV6-6 to TRBJ1-5, with D perhaps TRBD1 (6 bases). This CDR3 spans 15 amino acids. V gave up 1 base and J gave up 11 bases, with 18 bases separating them. CDR1 is MNHNY and CDR2 is SVGAGI in the germline V gene (reference sequence). CDR3 sequence: CASSYLGRGRSAQHF. The CDR3 nucleotides read TGTGCCAGCAGTTACTTGGGCAGGGGCCGCTCCGCCCAGCATTTT.

The chain combines TRBV14 with TRBJ2-5; D gene unclear. The germline V and J ends were trimmed by 2 bases and 5 bases, with 6 bases remaining between them. Germline-derived CDR1 and CDR2 are SGHDN and FVKESK. This CDR3 has 12 residues. The CDR3 region is CASSQQWETQYF. CDR3 coding DNA: TGTGCCAGCAGCCAACAGTGGGAGACCCAGTACTTC.

The CDR3 bases are TGTGCCAGCAGTTACTCGACTGAGGACGGAACCTATGGCTACACCTTC. Protein product: CASSYSTEDGTYGYTF. The chain recombines TRBV6-5 with TRBJ1-2; D unresolved. This CDR3 contains 16 residues. V lost 0 bases and J 4 bases, leaving 15 bases between the germline ends. The germline V gene has CDR1 MNHEY and CDR2 SVGAGI.

The chain has TRBV5-4 and TRBJ2-1; a possible D gene is TRBD2 (5 bases). The CDR3 length is 11 residues. Germline-derived CDR1 and CDR2 are SGHNT and YYREEE (reference sequence). Between the trimmed V and J ends, which lost 2 bases and 13 bases, there was a span of 10 bases. The CDR3 DNA follows: TGTGCCAGCAGCTTCCAGGACTCCCAGTTCTTC. Translating it yields CASSFQDSQFF.

The chain links TRBV6-1 to TRBJ2-2, with D possibly being TRBD2 (7 bases). The V end was cut by 7 bases, the J end by 0 bases, with 12 bases between. This CDR3 spans 15 amino acids. From germline, CDR1 is MNHNS and CDR2 SASEGT. The CDR3 DNA is TGTGCCAGCATTATGGGGGGGCCGAACACCGGGGAGCTGTTTTTT. As protein: CASIMGGPNTGELFF.

This clone was seen only a few times. The gene calls are TRBV5-1 and TRBJ2-3; 11 bases align to TRBD1. Germline lookup yields CDR1 SGHRS and CDR2 YFSETQ. Unmatched junction bases numbered 5, after V lost 0 bases and J lost 5 bases. The CDR3 is made up of 16 amino acids. The CDR3 spells CASSLGTGGGLDTQYF. CDR3 coding DNA: TGCGCCAGCAGCTTGGGGACAGGGGGCGGCCTAGATACGCAGTATTTT.

The chain recombines TRBV7-6 with TRBJ2-7, with 7 bases aligning to TRBD2. CDR1 and CDR2 (germline): SGHVS, FNYEAQ. Trimming took 3 bases from V and 2 from J; bases not matched to a gene: 22. This CDR3 has 20 residues. The CDR3 coding sequence is TGTGCCAGCAGCTTTAACGTTCCCTCAGCACGGGGGGACTTTACCTACGAGCAGTACTTC. Amino acid sequence: CASSFNVPSARGDFTYEQYF.

The chain is built from TRBV29-1 and TRBJ2-7; the D gene could be TRBD1 or TRBD2 (6 bases each). The CDR3 length is 12 residues. The V end was cut by 2 bases, the J end by 5 bases, with 10 bases between. The germline gives CDR1 SQVTM, CDR2 ANQGSEA. The chain's CDR3 is CSVEFRGHEQYF. For the CDR3, the DNA is TGCAGCGTTGAATTCCGGGGGCACGAGCAGTACTTC.

The V gene is TRBV7-2, the J gene TRBJ2-7; 9 nucleotides match TRBD1. J lost 4 bases, V lost 0 bases, and 1 base had no gene match. The germline V gene has CDR1 SGHTA and CDR2 FQGNSA. The CDR3 covers 14 residues. The CDR3: CASSLAGTGYEQYF. CDR3 DNA: TGTGCCAGCAGCTTAGCCGGGACAGGGTACGAGCAGTACTTC.

The count of this clone is one. The CDR3 spells CASSLGRVPNTEAFF. CDR3 DNA sequence: TGTGCCAGCAGCTTAGGAAGGGTCCCAAACACTGAAGCTTTCTTT. The rearrangement links TRBV7-3 to TRBJ1-1; D not resolved. Trimming shortened V by 2 bases and J by 2 bases, and 12 bases separated the two germline ends. Germline CDR1 SGHTA, CDR2 FQGTGA. The CDR3 has 15 residues.

This chain connects TRBV27 to TRBJ2-3; 10 nucleotides agree with TRBD2. The V segment lost 3 bases and the J segment 3 bases; nucleotides outside the gene matches: 0. The CDR3 loop spans 14 amino acids. Germline assignment: CDR1 MNHEY and CDR2 SMNVEV (reference sequence). The CDR3 nucleotides read TGTGCCAGCAGTTTTAGCGGGAGGACAGATACGCAGTATTTT. This sequence encodes CASSFSGRTDTQYF.

V gene TRBV30 combines with J gene TRBJ2-2, with 10 nucleotides matching TRBD2. This CDR3 spans 18 amino acids. The V and J ends lost 2 bases and 4 bases, in that order; junction bases with no gene match: 13. Per germline, CDR1 GTSNPN and CDR2 SVGIG (reference sequence). In nucleotides, the CDR3 is TGTGCCTGGAGTATCAGCGGGAGGGCCCTCCGGGGCACCGGGGAGCTGTTTTTT. It is translated as CAWSISGRALRGTGELFF.

This chain joins TRBV4-3 and TRBJ1-3; D unresolved. The germline V gene encodes CDR1 LGHNA and CDR2 YSLEER. This CDR3 is 15 amino acids long. V was shortened by 1 base and J by 2 bases, with 9 bases between the two germline ends. CDR3 sequence (DNA): TGCGCCAGCAGCCAAGGTAGTTCCCCTGGAAACACCATATATTTT. Translation gives CASSQGSSPGNTIYF.

The chain employs TRBV13 and TRBJ2-2; D uncertain. Germline CDR1 and CDR2: PRHDT and FYEKMQ (reference sequence). The CDR3 loop spans 12 amino acids. With 0 bases removed from V and 7 bases from J, the gap between germline ends came to 3 bases. This CDR3 is CASSLGSGELFF. In nucleotides, the CDR3 is TGTGCCAGCAGCTTAGGGAGCGGGGAGCTGTTTTTT.

There are a few counts of this clone. The J gene is TRBJ1-6, the V gene TRBV7-8; no firm D call. V shed 1 base and J shed 10 bases, with 11 bases lying between them. The CDR3 consists of 14 residues. Germline V lookup: CDR1 SGHVS, CDR2 FQNEAQ. CDR3 sequence: CASSLVRGGSPLHF. For the CDR3, the DNA is TGTGCCAGCAGCTTAGTACGGGGTGGATCACCCCTCCACTTT. Supplemented by reference TRBV7-8 and TRBJ1-6, the full variable domain reads GAGVSQSPRYKVAKRGQDVALRCDPISGHVSLFWYQQALGQGPEFLTYFQNEAQLDKSGLPSDRFFAERPEGSVSTLKIQRTQQEDSAVYLCASSLVRGGSPLHFGNGTRLTVT.

The gene calls are TRBV28 and TRBJ1-5, with D unclear. V was trimmed by 7 bases and J by 8 bases, leaving 18 bases between them. The germline CDR1 and CDR2 sequences are MDHEN and SYDVKM. The CDR3 is 14 residues long. The CDR3 nucleotides read TGTGCCAGCAACGGAGGCCCATACGTTGAGCCCCAGCATTTT. It is translated as CASNGGPYVEPQHF.